What follows are 21 T cell receptor beta chains derived from one specimen sequenced in a study of cytotoxic CD8 clonotypes in ibrutinib-treated CLL. Some clones are missing from TCRdb's copy, which holds only in-frame ones; the method was immunoSEQ multiplex PCR. The sample includes tens of thousands of clones, approximately 51% of them seen just once. This sample comprised PBMCs, obtained after 12 months of ibrutinib treatment. These receptors were obtained from a human donor with chronic lymphocytic leukemia.

The gene calls are TRBV5-1 and TRBJ1-2; perhaps TRBD1 as D (5 bases). The V end lost 0 bases, the J end lost 4 bases, and 16 bases lay between the germline ends. The CDR3 is 16 residues long. The germline V gene has CDR1 SGHRS and CDR2 YFSETQ. CDR3 in DNA: TGCGCCAGCAGCTTGGATGCGGGGCCTCGGGGCTATGGCTACACCTTC. This sequence encodes CASSLDAGPRGYGYTF. Looking up the rest from reference TRBV5-1 and TRBJ1-2 gives the full variable domain: KAGVTQTPRYLIKTRGQQVTLSCSPISGHRSVSWYQQTPGQGLQFLFEYFSETQRNKGNFPGRFSGRQFSNSRSEMNVSTLELGDSALYLCASSLDAGPRGYGYTFGSGTRLTVV.

The V call is TRBV5-1, the J call TRBJ2-2, with 7 bases identical to TRBD2. The CDR3 extends over 14 amino acids. Germline CDR1 is SGHRS and CDR2 is YFSETQ. Trimming took 4 bases from V and 7 from J; bases not matched to a gene: 7. CDR3 sequence: CASSLGTNVGELFF. The CDR3 bases are TGCGCCAGCAGCCTCGGGACTAATGTCGGGGAGCTGTTTTTT.

CDR3 residues: CASRQAGYEQYF. In DNA, the CDR3 is TGTGCCAGCAGACAAGCGGGATACGAGCAGTACTTC. This sequence joins TRBV5-4 and TRBJ2-7; TRBD2 aligns across 7 bases. Per the germline V gene, CDR1 is SGHNT and CDR2 is YYREEE (reference sequence). V shed 5 bases and J 4 bases; nucleotides not matched to a gene: 3. This CDR3 contains 12 residues.

The V and J genes are TRBV27 and TRBJ1-1, with D possibly TRBD1 on 5 matching bases. Per the germline V gene, CDR1 is MNHEY and CDR2 is SMNVEV (reference sequence). The CDR3 consists of 14 residues. The V end lost 6 bases, the J end lost 1 base, and 12 bases lay between the germline ends. The CDR3 DNA reads as TGTGCCAGCAGCTGGAATCAGGGGAACACTGAAGCTTTCTTT. This gives the protein CASSWNQGNTEAFF.

Regarding this clone: At one boundary the junction diverges from the germline segment, which might be a read error. The chain joins TRBV28 to TRBJ2-7, with D possibly TRBD1 on 6 matching bases. Germline loops: CDR1 MDHEN, CDR2 SYDVKM. The CDR3 spans 14 residues. CDR3 residues: CASSSRRTDTVTDF. In nucleotides, the CDR3 is TGTGCCAGCAGTTCCCGTCGGACAGATACTGTCACCGACTTC. Looking up the rest from reference TRBV28 and TRBJ2-7 gives the full variable domain: DVKVTQSSRYLVKRTGEKVFLECVQDMDHENMFWYRQDPGLGLRLIYFSYDVKMKEKGDIPEGYSVSREKKERFSLILESASTNQTSMYLCASSSRRTDTVTDFGPGTRLTVT.

V is TRBV9 and J is TRBJ2-7; perhaps TRBD2 as D (5 bases). The CDR3 is 14 residues long. Deletions cut 1 base from V and 2 bases from J, with 10 bases between. In germline, CDR1 is SGDLS, CDR2 YYNGEE. Here the CDR3 reads CASSVSSGTYEQYF. CDR3 nucleotide sequence: TGTGCCAGCAGCGTATCGAGCGGAACCTACGAGCAGTACTTC.

This clone has only one observation. CDR3 loop: CASTPGPFNTEAFF. The DNA for the CDR3 is TGTGCCAGCACCCCCGGACCCTTTAACACTGAAGCTTTCTTT. The chain combines TRBV5-6 with TRBJ1-1; no clear D gene. Deletions cut 6 bases from V and 2 bases from J, with 14 bases between. Germline assignment: CDR1 SGHDT and CDR2 YYEEEE. The CDR3 is 14 amino acids.

The chain has TRBV28 and TRBJ2-6; weak D call: TRBD1 (5 bases). This CDR3 has 15 residues. Trimming removed 7 bases from V and 2 bases from J, with 12 bases in between. CDR1 and CDR2 (germline): MDHEN, SYDVKM. Here the CDR3 reads CASNTGHPGANVLTF. CDR3 nucleotides: TGTGCCAGCAACACAGGTCACCCTGGGGCCAACGTCCTGACTTTC.

This clone has only a few counts. The V and J genes are TRBV7-8 and TRBJ2-1; 9 bases fit TRBD2. Germline CDR1 and CDR2: SGHVS and FQNEAQ. J was trimmed by 8 bases and V by 5 bases; bases with no gene match: 10. There are 15 residues in the CDR3. CDR3 bases: TGTGCCAGCAGCATTAGCGGGAGTTTCAGTGATGAGCAGTTCTTC. Amino acid sequence: CASSISGSFSDEQFF.

The rearrangement uses TRBV13 and TRBJ1-2, with 9 bases matching TRBD1. Germline V gives CDR1 PRHDT, CDR2 FYEKMQ (reference sequence). With 2 bases clipped from V and 6 bases from J, the junction kept 4 bases outside the gene matches. The CDR3 consists of 14 residues. DNA of the CDR3: TGTGCCAGCAGCTTACGACAGGGGGAACATGGCTACACCTTC. It yields the protein CASSLRQGEHGYTF.

The chain has TRBV7-8 and TRBJ1-6; D may be TRBD1 (5 bases). The CDR3 contains 15 residues. The germline gives CDR1 SGHVS, CDR2 FQNEAQ. Trimming pared 5 bases from V and 7 bases from J, leaving 15 bases between. CDR3 sequence: CASSLLGGPNSPLHF. CDR3 nucleotide sequence: TGTGCCAGCAGCCTGCTGGGGGGACCCAATTCACCCCTCCACTTT.

This clone was seen a few times. The rearrangement joins TRBV19 to TRBJ2-5, with 9 nucleotides matching TRBD1. The germline V gene has CDR1 LNHDA and CDR2 SQIVND (reference sequence). The CDR3 totals 16 residues. V lost 1 base and J lost 5; bases outside the gene matches: 8. Here the CDR3 DNA reads TGTGCCAGTAGTATAGCGACAGGGGGGAGCTGGGAGACCCAGTACTTC. This codes for CASSIATGGSWETQYF.

The V and J genes are TRBV5-4 and TRBJ2-3; TRBD1 agrees at 11 bases. The CDR3 contains 14 residues. The V gene end was trimmed by 3 bases and the J gene end by 5 bases; junction bases not matched to a gene: 2. Germline loops: CDR1 SGHNT, CDR2 YYREEE (reference sequence). The CDR3 bases are TGTGCCAGCAGCTACGGGACAGGGGGAGATACGCAGTATTTT. It codes for CASSYGTGGDTQYF.

The rearrangement joins TRBV6-1 to TRBJ2-7; D might be TRBD2 (6 bases). Germline V gives CDR1 MNHNS, CDR2 SASEGT. CDR3 size: 14 residues. V was trimmed by 2 bases and J by 1 base, leaving 9 bases between them. CDR3 in amino acids: CASSEPGESYEQYF. The CDR3 nucleotides read TGTGCCAGCAGTGAACCGGGGGAGTCCTACGAGCAGTACTTC.

The V call is TRBV29-1, the J call TRBJ1-2; D is unclear. V dropped 0 bases and J dropped 6 bases, with 11 bases sitting between them. This CDR3 region has 13 residues. Germline-derived CDR1 and CDR2 are SQVTM and ANQGSEA. CDR3 sequence: CSVEDRGSHGYTF. In DNA, the CDR3 is TGCAGCGTTGAAGATAGAGGTTCCCATGGCTACACCTTC.

The table lists this clone with many counts. This CDR3 is CASSLDKFSVGETQYF. The CDR3 DNA reads as TGTGCCAGCAGCTTAGATAAGTTTAGCGTGGGGGAGACCCAGTACTTC. The chain carries TRBV5-4 and TRBJ2-5, with TRBD2 as a possible D gene (5 bases). The CDR3 runs to 16 residues. V was clipped by 2 bases and J by 5 bases, with 19 bases between them. Germline CDR1 is SGHNT and CDR2 is YYREEE (reference sequence).

The rearrangement joins TRBV2 to TRBJ2-2; D may be TRBD2 (6 bases). Germline CDR1 reads SNHLY; CDR2 reads FYNNEI. V lost 8 bases and J lost 3, with 19 bases in between. The CDR3 runs 16 residues. CDR3 nucleotides: TGTGCCAGCGCCCCCGCCGGGGGTCGATACACCGGGGAGCTGTTTTTT. It is translated as CASAPAGGRYTGELFF.

The genes are TRBV4-1 and TRBJ1-6, with unresolved D. V lost 0 bases and J 15 bases, leaving 15 bases between the germline ends. CDR1 MGHRA and CDR2 YSYEKL come from the germline V gene. CDR3 length equals 14 residues. CDR3 bases: TGCGCCAGCAGCCAAGATGGGGAAAAAAGGCTCCTCCACTTT. It translates to CASSQDGEKRLLHF.

The CDR3 region is CASRQGSSEKLFF. The CDR3 DNA follows: TGTGCCAGCAGGCAAGGGTCTTCGGAAAAACTGTTTTTT. The chain recombines TRBV7-9 with TRBJ1-4, with D unresolved. V lost 6 bases to trimming and J lost 8 bases, with 13 bases between them. Germline V lookup: CDR1 SEHNR, CDR2 FQNEAQ (reference sequence). The CDR3 sequence is 13 residues long.

The chain employs TRBV5-1 and TRBJ2-1; D not certain. This CDR3 spans 15 amino acids. V was trimmed by 0 bases and J by 0 bases, leaving 7 bases between them. Looked up from germline, CDR1 is SGHRS and CDR2 is YFSETQ. The CDR3 protein is CASSLERASYNEQFF. The CDR3 DNA follows: TGCGCCAGCAGCTTGGAACGCGCCTCCTACAATGAGCAGTTCTTC.

This clone was detected only a few times. The chain uses TRBV14 and TRBJ2-3; D is unclear. Trimming pared 4 bases from V and 4 bases from J, leaving 6 bases between. CDR3 length: 12 residues. Germline lookup yields CDR1 SGHDN and CDR2 FVKESK. The CDR3: CASSLRPDTQYF. CDR3 bases: TGTGCCAGCAGCCTTAGGCCAGATACGCAGTATTTT.